This T cell receptor (beta chain) stems from a study of T cells in Graves' hyperthyroidism and ophthalmopathy. Study at large: Before treatment of any kind, peripheral blood was taken at initial diagnosis.

An absence of ophthalmopathy progression within 18 months meant stable Graves' hyperthyroidism. Clinical symptoms, serum thyroxine and TRAb, thyroid ultrasound and orbital computed tomography were used for the diagnoses. This clonotype was seen ten or more times. Its antigen is undetermined. Broader study findings: The model made its ophthalmopathy prediction, and onset followed a median about 6.8 months later.

RNA transcripts provided the source from which TCR beta CDR3 regions were amplified. The study used the HTBI primer set for a first-round RT-PCR of the TCR CDR3. MiXCR, run by TCRdb on the multiplex PCR reads, gives a single entry per CDR3 protein. The sample lists around 620,000 distinct CDR3 sequences; under 20% were seen once. The sequenced sample was blood. The origin of this receptor is a woman aged 25 to 45 with Graves' hyperthyroidism.

The CDR3 DNA reads TGTGCCAGCAGCTTAACGTGGGTAGCGGGAGCCAATGAGCAGTTCTTC. Translation: CASSLTWVAGANEQFF. The rearrangement uses TRBV7-3 and TRBJ2-1; TRBD2 agrees at 9 bases. Germline V gives CDR1 SGHTA, CDR2 FQGTGA. The length of the CDR3 is 16 residues. J lost 6 bases, V lost 0 bases, and 6 bases had no gene match.